Included here is one T cell receptor (beta chain) sequence, with context. This sample was taken from a study of blood T cell repertoires in COVID-19. Generated by immunoSEQ multiplex PCR, the TCRdb table keeps only in-frame clones and is missing some. The sample consists of about 76,000 clones, 80% to 90% of them appearing once. V lost 6 bases, J lost 9 bases, and 9 bases lay in between. CDR1 MRHNA and CDR2 SNTAGT come from the germline V gene. The CDR3 contains 11 residues. The sample comprised peripheral blood. The clonotype originates from a woman aged 60-75 years with acute or convalescent COVID-19. The chain has TRBV6-4 and TRBJ2-1, with a weak D call TRBD2 (6 bases). CDR3 coding DNA: TGTGCCAGCAGCGTCGGGGGTGAGCAGTTCTTC. It yields the protein CASSVGGEQFF.